This T cell receptor (beta chain) emerged from a study of vaccination and CD4 T cells after COVID-19 (dated by TCRdb to about 2022). With regard to the full study: Convalescent patients had a positive SARS-CoV-2 result on nasal swab PCR, and of these patients, several had mild disease and one had severe disease. In the convalescent cohort there were six males and four females, among whom were two Hispanic individuals, seven Caucasians, two Asians and one multiracial person. Each participant got two doses of either the Pfizer-BioNTech BNT162b2 vaccine (n=8) or the Moderna mRNA-1273 vaccine (n=2). Post-COVID blood samples from convalescent patients were collected a median of about 100 days after diagnosis, with a range of 35 to 161 days. Post-vaccine blood samples were taken a median of approximately 76 days after the second vaccine dose, with a range of about 13 to 250 days. For a few convalescent patients, samples were collected at an early post-vaccination timepoint (day 14) as well as at a late post-vaccination timepoint (days 161 to 241). In approximately ten COVID-19 convalescent patients and a handful of infection-naive healthy vaccine recipients, the spike-specific CD4+ TCR repertoire before mRNA vaccination was compared with the repertoire after mRNA vaccination. The paper as a whole reports these results and caveats: The number of convalescent patients in the study was relatively small, and the study did not examine early timepoints following natural infection. The median count of SARS-CoV-2-reactive clonotypes went up from 20 to 25 after infection to roughly 38 after vaccination, although the change was not significant. Of the vaccine-specific clones in convalescent patients, 304 of 307, or nearly all, reacted only to SARS-CoV-2 spike and did not cross-react with common cold coronaviruses. Among the post-vaccine SARS-CoV-2-reactive clones in convalescent patients, a median about 86% showed up only after vaccination, which suggests vaccine-specific priming.

Per the publication, the time point label means: late sampling 161 to 241 days after vaccination in a few convalescent patients. The positive SARS-CoV-2 PCR tests of the convalescent patients were dated from March to December 2020, before the Alpha, Beta and Delta variants emerged in the United States. Ficoll-Paque Plus gradient centrifugation was used to isolate PBMCs from whole blood, and the isolated PBMCs were then either used fresh or cryopreserved at -140C. Library preparation was by PCR. Instrument on record: Illumina iSeq 100. The source study handled its data this way. Non-productive sequences were filtered out, and CDR3s that did not start with C, did not end with F or W, or were shorter than 7 amino acids were discarded. CDR3 homology was assessed with Levenshtein distances (stringdist) and unrooted phylogenetic trees (ape) in R version 3.6.1. In-frame beta chains were kept once TCRdb had trimmed the public reads at Q25 with fastp and called clones with MiXCR. Every distinct CDR3 protein forms one entry, paired with its most common genes and DNA. TCRdb's processing, not the study's, gives the V and J calls here. The sample yields about 29,000 distinct CDR3 sequences; approximately 49% were counted once. The ten largest clones capture roughly 5% of the sample.

The CDR3 covers 16 residues, taking in both the cysteine and the phenylalanine. The entry retains the CDR3 DNA only, 48 bases that are in frame from base 1. The trim is 2 bases for V and 4 bases for J, with a gap of 16 bases between the germline ends. Via the germline V gene, CDR1 is MDHEN and CDR2 SYDVKM. In its sample, this clonotype was seen a few times. It has no known antigen specificity. Base qualities were left out, and no much larger clone turns up one base away. The origin of this receptor is a human donor who had recovered from COVID-19. The sample here was CD4+ T cells from blood, taken about 7 months after SARS-CoV-2 vaccination. Recombination connected TRBV28 to TRBJ2-3; 6 matching bases give a weak D call of TRBD2. CDR3 loop: CASSLRELAGPDTQYF. Read as DNA, the sequence is TGTGCCAGCAGTTTACGAGAACTAGCAGGGCCAGATACGCAGTATTTT.